This T cell receptor (beta chain) is drawn from a study of a mutant IDH1 vaccine in newly diagnosed glioma. Study-level background: Before enrollment, the patients had been treated with radiotherapy alone, temozolomide alone, or both together. Most of them had received both.

Study conclusions and caveats: Among patients, 93.3% showed immune responses induced by the vaccine.

As to this clone: Its antigen is not known.

Method: immunoSEQ multiplex PCR; TCRdb's copy keeps in-frame clones and lacks some. The sample lists approximately 56,000 clones; roughly two thirds were seen once. Time point given: week 47, end of study. Topical imiquimod was applied with each vaccine dose, which held 300 ug of mutant IDH1 20-mer peptide. Eight vaccinations went to patients in weeks 1, 3, 5, 7, 11, 15, 19, 23. The germline CDR1 and CDR2 sequences are LNHDA and SQIVND (reference sequence). Trimming cost V 7 bases and J 7 bases; bases outside gene matches: 5. The CDR3 covers 14 residues. This chain links TRBV19 with TRBJ1-6, with 9 nucleotides matching TRBD1. The specimen was peripheral blood mononuclear cells (PBMCs), collected from a glioma patient whose treatment included an IDH1 peptide vaccine. This TCR was recovered from a man aged 35 to 55 with glioma. Some clones in this sample may be carry-over from other donors' samples. CDR3 sequence reads: CASTRDRANSPLHF. DNA for the CDR3: TGTGCCAGTACCAGGGACAGGGCAAATTCACCCCTCCACTTT.